A single sample is the source of the 5 T cell receptor beta chains below, sequenced in a study of blood T cell repertoires in COVID-19. Produced via immunoSEQ multiplex PCR; TCRdb's table is partial and in-frame only. This table holds some 180,000 clones, roughly 76% found once. The sequencing sample was made of peripheral blood. The receptors stem from a woman aged 80 or older with COVID-19, enrolled during active disease.

This clone has at least ten counts. The gene calls are TRBV11-2 and TRBJ2-4, with 8 bases matching TRBD2. The V gene end was trimmed by 1 base and the J gene end by 8 bases; junction bases not matched to a gene: 7. There are 15 residues in the CDR3. Germline assignment: CDR1 SGHAT and CDR2 FQNNGV. CDR3 protein: CASSLGSGGGDIQYF. CDR3 coding DNA: TGTGCCAGCAGCTTAGGCAGCGGGGGAGGGGACATTCAGTACTTC.

This clone was detected only a few times. The chain combines TRBV6-6 with TRBJ2-7, with 9 positions matching TRBD2. The CDR3 loop spans 15 amino acids. Germline V gene sequence: CDR1 MNHNY, CDR2 SVGAGI (reference sequence). V lost 6 bases to trimming and J lost 3 bases; unmatched junction nucleotides: 9. CDR3 coding DNA: TGTGCCAGCAGGCGGGCCGCGGGGGGGCACTACGAGCAGTACTTC. Translating gives CASRRAAGGHYEQYF.

In its sample, this clone was seen a few times. The chain has TRBV6-1 and TRBJ2-2, with D possibly TRBD1 on 6 matching bases. Trimming pared 2 bases from V and 5 bases from J, leaving 21 bases between. Germline loops: CDR1 MNHNS, CDR2 SASEGT. The CDR3 is 18 residues long. In nucleotides, the CDR3 is TGTGCCAGCAGTGAACCCAATGGGGCAGGGGAGTATACCGGGGAGCTGTTTTTT. It specifies CASSEPNGAGEYTGELFF.

The chain couples TRBV5-1 to TRBJ2-7; D unclear. With 1 base removed from V and 1 base from J, the gap between germline ends came to 9 bases. Per the germline V gene, CDR1 is SGHRS and CDR2 is YFSETQ. This CDR3 region has 14 residues. CDR3: CASSLFPSSYEQYF. In DNA, the CDR3 is TGCGCCAGCAGCTTGTTTCCGTCGTCCTACGAGCAGTACTTC.

The chain recombines TRBV7-9 with TRBJ1-4; 9 positions agree with TRBD1. The CDR3 totals 17 residues. Germline V gene data show CDR1 as SEHNR and CDR2 as FQNEAQ (reference sequence). After removal of 0 bases from V and 8 bases from J, the junction contained 10 bases not matched to a gene. The DNA for the CDR3 is TGTGCCAGCAGCTTAGCATCCGGGGGACAGGGACAAGAAAAACTGTTTTTT. Translated, it gives CASSLASGGQGQEKLFF. The full variable domain, its missing parts supplied by reference TRBV7-9 and TRBJ1-4, is DTGVSQNPRHKITKRGQNVTFRCDPISEHNRLYWYRQTLGQGPEFLTYFQNEAQLEKSRLLSDRFSAERPKGSFSTLEIQRTEQGDSAMYLCASSLASGGQGQEKLFFGSGTQLSVL.